Shown below are 20 T cell receptor beta chains from a single sample sequenced in a study of blood T cells in healthy people across ages. Sample-barcoded 5' priming and a J-beta primer mix drove a second PCR of 7 to 11 cycles. TCRdb re-called the 5' RACE reads through MiXCR, storing one row per CDR3 protein. The sample lists about 1 million distinct CDR3 sequences, 45% occurring once. Sample: blood. These receptors originate from a woman aged 55-75 years in good health.

V gene TRBV11-2 combines with J gene TRBJ2-3, with a tentative D call TRBD1 (6 bases). From germline, CDR1 is SGHAT and CDR2 FQNNGV. Between the trimmed V and J ends, which lost 5 bases and 3 bases, there was a span of 21 bases. This CDR3 contains 17 residues. The CDR3: CASSRTPTGALTDTQYF. CDR3 nucleotide sequence: TGTGCCAGCAGCCGAACCCCGACAGGCGCCCTGACAGATACGCAGTATTTT.

The chain is built from TRBV20-1 and TRBJ2-7; TRBD1 is a possible D gene (5 bases). In germline, CDR1 is DFQATT, CDR2 SNEGSKA (reference sequence). Between the trimmed V and J ends, which lost 4 bases and 7 bases, there was a span of 14 bases. The CDR3 loop spans 12 amino acids. CDR3 loop: CSATARALEQYF. DNA of the CDR3: TGCAGTGCTACCGCCAGGGCCCTGGAGCAGTACTTC.

This chain joins TRBV5-1 and TRBJ1-1, with TRBD1 as a possible D gene (6 bases). Germline-derived CDR1 and CDR2 are SGHRS and YFSETQ. The CDR3 has 14 amino acids. Trimming shortened V by 0 bases and J by 7 bases, and 13 bases separated the two germline ends. The CDR3 loop reads CASSLAGQRFEAFF. The CDR3 nucleotides read TGCGCCAGCAGCTTGGCCGGACAGAGGTTTGAAGCTTTCTTT.

This clonotype was detected a few times. The rearrangement uses TRBV7-9 and TRBJ2-3, with TRBD1 matching over 9 bases. This CDR3 is 15 amino acids long. V trimming: 5 bases; J trimming: 4 bases; junction bases outside the gene matches: 7. The germline CDR1 and CDR2 sequences are SEHNR and FQNEAQ (reference sequence). The DNA for the CDR3 is TGTGCCAGCAGCCCGACCGGGACAGGGTCAGATACGCAGTATTTT. This sequence encodes CASSPTGTGSDTQYF.

The table lists this clonotype with a few counts. This chain links TRBV14 with TRBJ2-4, with D possibly matching TRBD2 (6 bases). This CDR3 contains 13 residues. The germline CDR1 and CDR2 sequences are SGHDN and FVKESK. V lost 3 bases and J 13 bases, leaving 16 bases between the germline ends. The CDR3 here is CASSQEVRGNQYF. CDR3 sequence (DNA): TGTGCCAGCAGCCAGGAGGTTCGGGGGAACCAGTACTTC.

This clonotype was picked up many times. J is TRBJ2-7 and V is TRBV7-9; D is possibly TRBD2 (6 bases). Germline V gene sequence: CDR1 SEHNR, CDR2 FQNEAQ (reference sequence). Trimming cost V 5 bases and J 0 bases, with 17 bases left between them. CDR3 length: 16 residues. The CDR3 bases are TGTGCCAGCAGCCTCCCACGGGGACTCAGCTCCTACGAGCAGTACTTC. Translating gives CASSLPRGLSSYEQYF.

In its sample, this clonotype was seen a few times. The V and J genes are TRBV20-1 and TRBJ2-1; TRBD1 aligns across 8 bases. The CDR3 consists of 18 residues. CDR1 and CDR2 from the germline V gene are DFQATT and SNEGSKA (reference sequence). Trimming cost V 3 bases and J 1 base; bases outside gene matches: 14. The CDR3 reads CSASTSGPGQDSYNEQFF. For the CDR3, the DNA is TGCAGTGCTAGCACTTCTGGCCCGGGACAGGATTCCTACAATGAGCAGTTCTTC.

This clonotype was observed a few times. The chain joins TRBV13 to TRBJ2-5; D is undetermined. TRBJ2-7 explains the end of the DNA better; the J call may be wrong. CDR3 size: 13 residues. Germline CDR1 PRHDT, CDR2 FYEKMQ (reference sequence). The CDR3 region is CASSSNNKYEQYF. In nucleotides, the CDR3 is TGTGCCAGCAGCTCCAATAACAAGTACGAGCAGTACTTC.

The sample holds a few counts of this clonotype. The V gene is TRBV5-1, the J gene TRBJ2-6, with 7 bases fitting TRBD1. CDR3 length: 18 amino acids. Germline trimming cut 0 bases from V and 2 bases from J; bases unmatched to any gene: 8. CDR1 SGHRS and CDR2 YFSETQ come from the germline V gene. For the CDR3, the DNA is TGCGCCAGCAGCTTGGTTGGCAGGGGGTTGCCTGGGGCCAACGTCCTGACTTTC. Translating it yields CASSLVGRGLPGANVLTF.

The genes are TRBV25-1 and TRBJ2-7; weak D call: TRBD2 (6 bases). From germline, CDR1 is MGHDK and CDR2 SYGVNS. With 6 bases removed from V and 2 bases from J, the gap between germline ends came to 14 bases. The CDR3 has 14 residues. CDR3 DNA sequence: TGTGCCAGCAGCGGGGACTCCTCCCCCTACGAGCAGTACTTC. Amino acids: CASSGDSSPYEQYF.

The rearrangement uses TRBV28 and TRBJ1-5; 7 positions agree with TRBD1. The CDR3 totals 15 residues. Trimming cost V 5 bases and J 7 bases; bases outside gene matches: 11. Germline CDR1 and CDR2: MDHEN and SYDVKM. The chain's CDR3 is CASSLVQGRDQPQHF. The CDR3 DNA is TGTGCCAGCAGTCTCGTACAGGGGAGGGACCAGCCCCAGCATTTT. Looking up the rest from reference TRBV28 and TRBJ1-5 gives the full variable domain: DVKVTQSSRYLVKRTGEKVFLECVQDMDHENMFWYRQDPGLGLRLIYFSYDVKMKEKGDIPEGYSVSREKKERFSLILESASTNQTSMYLCASSLVQGRDQPQHFGDGTRLSIL.

This clonotype was observed a few times. V is TRBV5-1 and J is TRBJ2-5; TRBD2 agrees at 15 bases. Germline values: CDR1 SGHRS, CDR2 YFSETQ. V shed 6 bases and J 4 bases; nucleotides not matched to a gene: 4. This CDR3 is built from 15 residues. As DNA, the CDR3 is TGCGCCAGCACCCTGGGACTAGCGGGAGGAGAGACCCAGTACTTC. This translates into CASTLGLAGGETQYF.

This clonotype was detected only once. V usage is TRBV20-1 and J usage is TRBJ2-1; 13 bases are a match to TRBD2. With 2 bases clipped from V and 10 bases from J, the junction kept 11 bases outside the gene matches. The V gene's germline CDR1 is DFQATT and CDR2 SNEGSKA (reference sequence). The length of the CDR3 is 16 residues. The CDR3 DNA reads TGCAGTGCTAGAACCACGGGACTAGCGGGATCAGGAGAGCAGTTCTTC. It translates to CSARTTGLAGSGEQFF.

The chain uses TRBV3-1 and TRBJ1-4; possibly TRBD1 for D (6 bases). This CDR3 is 13 amino acids long. Between the trimmed V and J ends, which lost 3 bases and 5 bases, there was a span of 7 bases. Per the germline V gene, CDR1 is LGHDT and CDR2 is YNNKEL (reference sequence). The CDR3 protein is CASSHGQNEKLFF. CDR3 bases: TGTGCCAGCAGCCACGGACAGAATGAAAAACTGTTTTTT.

The V gene is TRBV28, the J gene TRBJ2-3; D is unclear. Trimming removed 10 bases from V and 5 bases from J, with 10 bases in between. The CDR3 runs to 11 residues. In germline, CDR1 is MDHEN, CDR2 SYDVKM. The CDR3 nucleotides read TGTGCCACTGGGGTTGGAGATACGCAGTATTTT. Protein: CATGVGDTQYF.

The CDR3 nucleotides read TGTGCCAGCAGTGGCTCAAGCTCCTACAATGAGCAGTTCTTC. Amino acids: CASSGSSSYNEQFF. The chain carries TRBV2 and TRBJ2-1, with D uncertain. The CDR3 has 14 residues. V lost 4 bases and J lost 0, with 7 bases in between. Germline V gene sequence: CDR1 SNHLY, CDR2 FYNNEI.

The V call is TRBV5-1, the J call TRBJ2-3, with TRBD2 matching 9 bases. V was clipped by 1 base and J by 14 bases; unmatched bases: 20. The CDR3 runs 17 residues. Germline CDR1 is SGHRS and CDR2 is YFSETQ. CDR3 residues: CASSLLGGLMTSGARYF. The CDR3 region has the DNA TGCGCCAGCAGCTTGCTCGGCGGGCTTATGACTAGCGGAGCAAGGTATTTT.

This clonotype has more than one count but fewer than ten. The chain uses TRBV12-3 or TRBV12-4 and TRBJ2-5; the D is unclear. The CDR3 length is 14 residues. V shed 3 bases and J shed 1 base, with 9 bases lying between them. The chain's CDR3 is CASSFQRVQETQYF. The CDR3 nucleotides read TGTGCCAGCAGTTTTCAGAGAGTCCAAGAGACCCAGTACTTC.

This clonotype was seen only a few times. In DNA, the CDR3 is TGTGCCAGCAGTTACAGTCGGGACTGGCTCTACGAGCAGTACTTC. This sequence encodes CASSYSRDWLYEQYF. This chain uses TRBV6-2 or TRBV6-3 with TRBJ2-7, with a tentative D call TRBD2 (6 bases). The CDR3 has 15 residues. The germline gives CDR1 MNHEY, CDR2 SVGEGT. The V gene lost 2 bases and the J gene lost 3 bases, with 14 bases spanning the gap.

V usage is TRBV27 and J usage is TRBJ1-1; D gene uncertain. Germline V gives CDR1 MNHEY, CDR2 SMNVEV (reference sequence). Trimming cost V 1 base and J 7 bases, with 10 bases left between them. The CDR3 spans 13 residues. CDR3 DNA: TGTGCCAGCAGTTTATTAGGTCCCTATGAAGCTTTCTTT. It encodes CASSLLGPYEAFF.